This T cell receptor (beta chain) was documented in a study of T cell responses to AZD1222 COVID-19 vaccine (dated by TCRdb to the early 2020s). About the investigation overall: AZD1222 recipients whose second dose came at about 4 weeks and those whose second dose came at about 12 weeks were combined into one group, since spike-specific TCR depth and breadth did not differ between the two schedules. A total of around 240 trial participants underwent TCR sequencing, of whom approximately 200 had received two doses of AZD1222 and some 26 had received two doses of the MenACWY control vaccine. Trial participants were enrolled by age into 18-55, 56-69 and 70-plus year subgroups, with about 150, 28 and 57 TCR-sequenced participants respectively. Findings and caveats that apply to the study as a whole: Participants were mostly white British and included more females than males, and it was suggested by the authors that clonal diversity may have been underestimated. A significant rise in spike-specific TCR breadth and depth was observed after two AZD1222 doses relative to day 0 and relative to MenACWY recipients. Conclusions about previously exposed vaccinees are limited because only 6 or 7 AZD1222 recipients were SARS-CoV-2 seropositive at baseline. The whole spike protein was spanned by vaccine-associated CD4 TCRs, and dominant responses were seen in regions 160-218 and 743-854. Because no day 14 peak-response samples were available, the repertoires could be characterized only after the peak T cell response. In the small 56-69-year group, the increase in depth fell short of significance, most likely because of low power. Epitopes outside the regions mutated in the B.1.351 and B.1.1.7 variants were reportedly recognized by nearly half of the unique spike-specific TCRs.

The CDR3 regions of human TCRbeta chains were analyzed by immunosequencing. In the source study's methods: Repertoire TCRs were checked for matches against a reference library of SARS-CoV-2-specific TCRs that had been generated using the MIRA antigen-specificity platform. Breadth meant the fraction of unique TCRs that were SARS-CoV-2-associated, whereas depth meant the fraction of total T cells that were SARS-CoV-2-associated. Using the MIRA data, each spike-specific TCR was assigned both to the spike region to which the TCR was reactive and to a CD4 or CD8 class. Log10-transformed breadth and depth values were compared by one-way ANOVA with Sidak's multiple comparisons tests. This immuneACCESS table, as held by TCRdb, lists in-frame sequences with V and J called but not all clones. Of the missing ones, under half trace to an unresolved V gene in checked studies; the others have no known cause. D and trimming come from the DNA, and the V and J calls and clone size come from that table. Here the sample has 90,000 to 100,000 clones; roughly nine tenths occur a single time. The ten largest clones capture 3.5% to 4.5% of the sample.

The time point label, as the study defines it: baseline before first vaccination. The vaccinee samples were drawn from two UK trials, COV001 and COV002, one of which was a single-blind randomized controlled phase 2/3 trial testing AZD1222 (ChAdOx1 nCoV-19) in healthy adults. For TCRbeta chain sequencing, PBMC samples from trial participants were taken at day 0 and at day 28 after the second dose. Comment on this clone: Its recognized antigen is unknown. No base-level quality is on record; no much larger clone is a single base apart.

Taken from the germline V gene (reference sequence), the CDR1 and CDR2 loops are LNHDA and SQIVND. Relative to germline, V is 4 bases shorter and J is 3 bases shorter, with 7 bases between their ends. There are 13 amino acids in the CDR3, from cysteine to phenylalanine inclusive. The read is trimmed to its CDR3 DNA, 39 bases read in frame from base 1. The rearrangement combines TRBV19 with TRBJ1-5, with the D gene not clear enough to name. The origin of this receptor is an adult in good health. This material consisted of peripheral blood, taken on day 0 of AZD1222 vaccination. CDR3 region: CASSTGFNQPQHF. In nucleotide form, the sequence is TGTGCCAGTAGTACCGGGTTCAATCAGCCCCAGCATTTT.